This paragraph covers one T cell receptor beta chain sequence. The antigen is undetermined. Just one base apart from a much larger clone, this may be a read error. The CDR3 sequence is 15 residues long. V was clipped by 8 bases and J by 1 base, with 15 bases between them. The data stem from a study of T cells in Graves' hyperthyroidism and ophthalmopathy. At the level of the study: Staff took peripheral blood when the initial diagnosis was made, before any treatment began. General study results and limits: Most thyroid-expanded clonotypes above 0.001 were also found in blood. Classification by a 13 V-J model distinguished ophthalmopathy from stable hyperthyroidism.

It was RNA transcripts that yielded the amplified TCR beta CDR3 regions. The HTBI primer set drove a first-round RT-PCR of the TCR CDR3. TCRdb re-analysed the multiplex PCR reads in MiXCR, keeping a single row per CDR3 protein. The sample holds about 250,000 distinct CDR3 sequences, approximately 20% seen once. The clonotype was recovered from a man aged 25-45 years with Graves' ophthalmopathy. The chain combines TRBV12-3 or TRBV12-4 with TRBJ2-1, with D possibly being TRBD2 (6 bases). The specimen was blood. The CDR3 DNA reads TGTGCCAGCGGTCTCCCTGGGGGGTCCTACAATGAGCAGTTCTTC. It specifies CASGLPGGSYNEQFF.